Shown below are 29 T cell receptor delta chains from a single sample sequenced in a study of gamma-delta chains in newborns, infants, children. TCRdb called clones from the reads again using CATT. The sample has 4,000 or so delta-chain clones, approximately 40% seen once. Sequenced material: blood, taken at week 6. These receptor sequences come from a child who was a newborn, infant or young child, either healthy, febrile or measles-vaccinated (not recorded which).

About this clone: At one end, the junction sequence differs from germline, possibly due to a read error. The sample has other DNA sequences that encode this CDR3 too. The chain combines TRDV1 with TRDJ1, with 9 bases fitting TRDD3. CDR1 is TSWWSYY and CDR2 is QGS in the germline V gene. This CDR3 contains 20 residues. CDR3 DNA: TGCGCTCTTGGGGACTCGATGGCTGGTTGGGGATACGCGGGCACCGATAAACTCATCTTT. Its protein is CALGDSMAGWGYAGTDKLIF.

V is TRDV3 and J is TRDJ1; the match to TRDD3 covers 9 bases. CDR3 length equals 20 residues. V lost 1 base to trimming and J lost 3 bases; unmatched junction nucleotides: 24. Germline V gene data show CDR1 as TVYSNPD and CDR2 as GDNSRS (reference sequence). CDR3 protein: CAFKLGIRPSYQLYADKLIF. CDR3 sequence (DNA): TGTGCCTTTAAGCTGGGGATACGCCCCAGCTACCAATTGTACGCCGATAAACTCATCTTT. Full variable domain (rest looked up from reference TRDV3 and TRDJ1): CDKVTQSSPDQTVASGSEVVLLCTYDTVYSNPDLFWYRIRPDYSFQFVFYGDNSRSEGADFTQGRFSVKHILTQKAFHLVISPVRTEDSATYYCAFKLGIRPSYQLYADKLIFGKGTRVTVEP.

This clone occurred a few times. Here the CDR3 DNA reads TGTGCAGCACGGGCAGGGGCCGCACCGTACACCGATAAACTCATCTTT. As protein: CAARAGAAPYTDKLIF. The genes are TRAV29/DV5 and TRDJ1; D remains unclear. This CDR3 is built from 16 residues. CDR1 and CDR2 from the germline V gene are NSMFDY and ISSIKDK. V was clipped by 4 bases and J by 0 bases, with 19 bases between them.

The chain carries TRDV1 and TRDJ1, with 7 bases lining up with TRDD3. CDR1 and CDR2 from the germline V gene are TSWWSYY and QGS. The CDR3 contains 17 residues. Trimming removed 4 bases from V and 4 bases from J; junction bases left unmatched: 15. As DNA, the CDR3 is TGTGCTCTTGGGGCCTACTACGGAGTGGGGGAGGGCGATAAACTCATCTTT. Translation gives CALGAYYGVGEGDKLIF.

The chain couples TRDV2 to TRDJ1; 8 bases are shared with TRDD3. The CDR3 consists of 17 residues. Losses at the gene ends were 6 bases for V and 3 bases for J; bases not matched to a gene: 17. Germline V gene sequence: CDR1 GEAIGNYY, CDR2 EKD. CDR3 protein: CACFTLGVSPDADKLIF. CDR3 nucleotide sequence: TGTGCCTGTTTTACACTGGGGGTTTCCCCCGACGCCGATAAACTCATCTTT.

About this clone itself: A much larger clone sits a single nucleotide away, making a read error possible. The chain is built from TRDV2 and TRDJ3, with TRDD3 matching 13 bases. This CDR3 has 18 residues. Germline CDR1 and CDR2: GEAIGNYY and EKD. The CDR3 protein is CARDTGGYGSWDTRQMFF. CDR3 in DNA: TGTGCCCGTGACACTGGGGGATACGGGTCCTGGGACACCCGACAGATGTTTTTC.

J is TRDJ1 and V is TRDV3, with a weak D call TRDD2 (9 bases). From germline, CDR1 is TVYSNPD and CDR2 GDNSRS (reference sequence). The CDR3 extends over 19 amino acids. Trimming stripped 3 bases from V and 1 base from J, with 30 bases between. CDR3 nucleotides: TGTGCCTTGGGGCCTTCCTACTCCCTGTACTGGGGGGGCACCGATAAACTCATCTTT. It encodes CALGPSYSLYWGGTDKLIF. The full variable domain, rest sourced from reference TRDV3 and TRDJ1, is CDKVTQSSPDQTVASGSEVVLLCTYDTVYSNPDLFWYRIRPDYSFQFVFYGDNSRSEGADFTQGRFSVKHILTQKAFHLVISPVRTEDSATYYCALGPSYSLYWGGTDKLIFGKGTRVTVEP.

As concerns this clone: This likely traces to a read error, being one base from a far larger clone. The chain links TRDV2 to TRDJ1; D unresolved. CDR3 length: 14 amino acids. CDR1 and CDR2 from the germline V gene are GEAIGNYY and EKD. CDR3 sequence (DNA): TGTGCCTGTGACACCCTCGAGTACACCGATAAACCCATCTTT. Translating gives CACDTLEYTDKPIF.

This CDR3 reads CALGEASSAVWLGDTKSDKLIF. CDR3 coding DNA: TGTGCTCTTGGGGAAGCGTCTTCCGCTGTGTGGCTGGGGGATACAAAAAGCGATAAACTCATCTTT. This chain links TRDV1 with TRDJ1; 11 nucleotides align to TRDD3. V dropped 2 bases and J dropped 4; count of bases not matched to a gene: 24. In germline, CDR1 is TSWWSYY, CDR2 QGS. The CDR3 sequence is 22 residues long.

CDR3 residues: CALGERFLLDGGWYTDKLIF. For the CDR3, the DNA is TGTGCTCTTGGGGAGAGGTTCCTACTGGATGGGGGATGGTACACCGATAAACTCATCTTT. V gene TRDV1 combines with J gene TRDJ1; D might be TRDD3 (8 bases). The CDR3 sequence is 20 residues long. V was shortened by 3 bases and J by 0 bases, with 26 bases between the two germline ends. Germline loops: CDR1 TSWWSYY, CDR2 QGS.

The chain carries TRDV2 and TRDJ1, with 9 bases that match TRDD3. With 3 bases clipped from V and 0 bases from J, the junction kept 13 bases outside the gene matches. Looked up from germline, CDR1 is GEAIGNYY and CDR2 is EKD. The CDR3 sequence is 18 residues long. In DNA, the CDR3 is TGTGCCTGTGACCTAGTACTGGGGGACCCCCCCTACACCGATAAACTCATCTTT. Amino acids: CACDLVLGDPPYTDKLIF.

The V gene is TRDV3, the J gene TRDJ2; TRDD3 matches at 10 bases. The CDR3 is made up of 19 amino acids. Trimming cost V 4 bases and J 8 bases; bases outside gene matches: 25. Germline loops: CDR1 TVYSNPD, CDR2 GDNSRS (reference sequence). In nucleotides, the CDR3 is TGTGCCTCTAAACTTCCTACGACCTACTGGGGGATTTGTTGGGCACAACTCTTCTTT. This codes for CASKLPTTYWGICWAQLFF.

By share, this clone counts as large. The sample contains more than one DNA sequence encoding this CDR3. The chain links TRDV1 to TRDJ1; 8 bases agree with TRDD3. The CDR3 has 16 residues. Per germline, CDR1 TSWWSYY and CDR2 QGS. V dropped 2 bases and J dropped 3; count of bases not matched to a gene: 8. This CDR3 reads CALGEKPTGGSDKLIF. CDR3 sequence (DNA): TGTGCTCTTGGGGAAAAGCCCACTGGGGGGTCCGATAAACTCATCTTT.

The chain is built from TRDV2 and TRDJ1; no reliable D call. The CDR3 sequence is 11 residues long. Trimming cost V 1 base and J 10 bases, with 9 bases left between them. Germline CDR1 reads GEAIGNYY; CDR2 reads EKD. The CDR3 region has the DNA TGTGCCTGTGACACTGGGCTTGGACTCATCTTT. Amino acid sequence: CACDTGLGLIF.

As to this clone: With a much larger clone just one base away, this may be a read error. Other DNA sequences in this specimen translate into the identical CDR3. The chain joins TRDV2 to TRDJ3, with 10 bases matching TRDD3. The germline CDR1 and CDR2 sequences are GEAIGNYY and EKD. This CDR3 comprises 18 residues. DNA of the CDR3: TGTGCCTGTGGCACCGCTGGGGGATACTCCTGGGACACCCGACAGATGTTTTTC. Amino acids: CACGTAGGYSWDTRQMFF.

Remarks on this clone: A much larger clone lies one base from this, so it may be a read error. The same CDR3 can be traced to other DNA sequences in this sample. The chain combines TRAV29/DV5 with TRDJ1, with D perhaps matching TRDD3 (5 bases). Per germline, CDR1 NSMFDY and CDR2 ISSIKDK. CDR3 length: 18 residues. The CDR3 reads CAASAIHRRGWGTDKLIF. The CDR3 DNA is TGTGCAGCAAGCGCCATACACCGTCGCGGGTGGGGCACCGATAAACTCATCTTC. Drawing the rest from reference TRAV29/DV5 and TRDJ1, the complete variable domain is DQQVKQNSPSLSVQEGRISILNCDYTNSMFDYFLWYKKYPAEGPTFLISISSIKDKNEDGRFTVFLNKSAKHLSLHIVPSQPGDSAVYFCAASAIHRRGWGTDKLIFGKGTRVTVEP.

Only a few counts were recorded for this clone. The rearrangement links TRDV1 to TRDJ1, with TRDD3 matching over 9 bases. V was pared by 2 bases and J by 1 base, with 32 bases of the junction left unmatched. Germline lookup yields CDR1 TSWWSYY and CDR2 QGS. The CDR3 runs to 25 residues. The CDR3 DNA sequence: TGTGCTCTTGGGGAAATGAAACCACTCGGCTTACTGGGGGGGATACTCCCCCAGTTCACCGATAAACTCATCTTT. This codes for CALGEMKPLGLLGGILPQFTDKLIF.

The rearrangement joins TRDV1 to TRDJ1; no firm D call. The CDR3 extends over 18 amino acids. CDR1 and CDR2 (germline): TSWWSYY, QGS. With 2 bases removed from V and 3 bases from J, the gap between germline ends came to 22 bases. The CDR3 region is CALGEGPPLAAGSDKLIF. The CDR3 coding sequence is TGTGCTCTTGGGGAAGGTCCTCCCTTGGCCGCGGGGTCCGATAAACTCATCTTT.

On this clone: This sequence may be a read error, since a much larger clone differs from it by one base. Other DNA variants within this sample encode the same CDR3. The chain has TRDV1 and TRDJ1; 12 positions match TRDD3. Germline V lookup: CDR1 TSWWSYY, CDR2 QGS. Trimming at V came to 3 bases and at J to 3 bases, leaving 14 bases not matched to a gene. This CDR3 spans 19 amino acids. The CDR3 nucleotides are TGTGCTCTTGGGGAGCTCCCCTTACGCCTGGGGGATACGGCCGATAAACTCATCTTT. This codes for CALGELPLRLGDTADKLIF.

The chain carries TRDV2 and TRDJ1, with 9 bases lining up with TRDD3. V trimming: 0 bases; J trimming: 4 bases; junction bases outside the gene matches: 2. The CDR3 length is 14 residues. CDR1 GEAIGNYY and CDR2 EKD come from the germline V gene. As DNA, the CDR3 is TGTGCCTGTGACACCGTTGGGGGATACGATAAACTCATCTTT. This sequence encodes CACDTVGGYDKLIF.

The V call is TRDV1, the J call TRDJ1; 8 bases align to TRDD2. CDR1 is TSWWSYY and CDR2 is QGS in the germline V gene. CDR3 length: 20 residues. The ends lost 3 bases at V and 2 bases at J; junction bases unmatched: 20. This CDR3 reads CALGDQAFLAVSGRTDKLIF. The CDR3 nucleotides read TGTGCTCTTGGGGACCAAGCCTTCCTAGCGGTCAGTGGTAGGACCGATAAACTCATCTTT.

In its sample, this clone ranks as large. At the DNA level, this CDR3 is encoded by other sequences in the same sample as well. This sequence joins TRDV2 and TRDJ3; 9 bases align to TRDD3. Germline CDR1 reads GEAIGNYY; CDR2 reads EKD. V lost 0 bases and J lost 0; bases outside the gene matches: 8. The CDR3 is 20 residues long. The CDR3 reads CACDTGGLGDRSWDTRQMFF. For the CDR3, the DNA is TGTGCCTGTGACACCGGGGGACTGGGGGACCGCTCCTGGGACACCCGACAGATGTTTTTC.

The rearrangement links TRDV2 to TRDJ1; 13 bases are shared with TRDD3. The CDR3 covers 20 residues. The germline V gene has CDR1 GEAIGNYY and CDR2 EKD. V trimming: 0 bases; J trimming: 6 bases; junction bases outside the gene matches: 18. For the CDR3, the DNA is TGTGCCTGTGACACCGCCTCGGTTACTGGGGGATACGCCGTTGAGAATAAACTCATCTTT. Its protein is CACDTASVTGGYAVENKLIF.

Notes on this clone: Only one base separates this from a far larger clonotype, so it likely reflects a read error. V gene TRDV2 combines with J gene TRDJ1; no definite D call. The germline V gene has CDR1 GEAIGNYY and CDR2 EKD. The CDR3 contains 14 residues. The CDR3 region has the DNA TGTGCCTGTGACACCCTCGAGTACACCGATAAACTCACCTTT. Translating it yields CACDTLEYTDKLTF.

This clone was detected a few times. For the CDR3, the DNA is TGTGCTCTTGGGGAACACGTCCCTTGGGGGATACGGTCCGATAAACTCATCTTT. It codes for CALGEHVPWGIRSDKLIF. This rearrangement joins TRDV1 to TRDJ1; 11 positions match TRDD3. This CDR3 is built from 18 residues. Germline V gene lookup returns CDR1 TSWWSYY and CDR2 QGS. V lost 1 base to trimming and J lost 3 bases; unmatched junction nucleotides: 10.

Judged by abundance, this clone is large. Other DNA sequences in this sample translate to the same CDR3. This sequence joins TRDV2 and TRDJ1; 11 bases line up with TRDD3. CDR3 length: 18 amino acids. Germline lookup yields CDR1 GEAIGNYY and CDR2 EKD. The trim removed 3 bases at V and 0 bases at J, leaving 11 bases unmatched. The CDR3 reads CACDVLGDIKSNTDKLIF. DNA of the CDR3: TGTGCCTGTGACGTACTGGGGGATATAAAAAGTAACACCGATAAACTCATCTTT.

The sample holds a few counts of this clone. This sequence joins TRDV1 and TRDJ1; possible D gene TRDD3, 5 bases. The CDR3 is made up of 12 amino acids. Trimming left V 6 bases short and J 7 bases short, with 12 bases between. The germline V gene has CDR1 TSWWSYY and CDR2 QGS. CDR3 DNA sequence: TGTGCTCTTGGAGATACTTCAGGTAAACTCATCTTT. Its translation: CALGDTSGKLIF.

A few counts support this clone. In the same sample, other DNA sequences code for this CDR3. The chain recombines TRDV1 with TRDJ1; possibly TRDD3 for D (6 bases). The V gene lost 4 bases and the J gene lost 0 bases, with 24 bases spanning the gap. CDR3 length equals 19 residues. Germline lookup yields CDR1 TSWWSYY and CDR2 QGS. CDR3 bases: TGTGCTCTTGGGGTCCCCAGAGTAGCGACTGGGACAGACACCGATAAACTCATCTTT. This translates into CALGVPRVATGTDTDKLIF.

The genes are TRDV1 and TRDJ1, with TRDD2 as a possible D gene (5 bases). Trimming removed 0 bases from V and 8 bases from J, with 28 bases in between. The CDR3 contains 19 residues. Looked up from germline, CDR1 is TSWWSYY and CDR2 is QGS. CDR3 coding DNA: TGTGCTCTTGGGGAACTAGTATTGAAAAGCTCCAGGAGGCTTCCAAAACTCATCTTT. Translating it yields CALGELVLKSSRRLPKLIF.